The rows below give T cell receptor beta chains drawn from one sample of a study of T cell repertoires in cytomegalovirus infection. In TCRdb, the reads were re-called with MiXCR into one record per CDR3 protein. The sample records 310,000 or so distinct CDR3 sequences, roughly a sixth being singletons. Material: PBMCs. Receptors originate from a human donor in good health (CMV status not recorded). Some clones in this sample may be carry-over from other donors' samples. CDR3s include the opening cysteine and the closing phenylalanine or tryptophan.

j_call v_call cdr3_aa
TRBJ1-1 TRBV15 CATSRGVTAVVSTEAFF
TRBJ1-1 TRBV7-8 CASSLSRLNTEAFF
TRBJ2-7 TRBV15 CATSKGAGSYEQYF
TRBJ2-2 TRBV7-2 CASSSQASNTGELFF
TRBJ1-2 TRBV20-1 CSARAQGEDYTF
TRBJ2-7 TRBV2 CASSAILILAGGPYEQYF
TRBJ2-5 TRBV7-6 CASSSRRTGEGTQYF
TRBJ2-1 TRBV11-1 CASSLELSSYNEQFF
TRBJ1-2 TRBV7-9 CASSPGQGQDGYTF
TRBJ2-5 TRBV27 CASVGKGAGQETQYF
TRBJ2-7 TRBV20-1 CSARALWRGGPEQYF
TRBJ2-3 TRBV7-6 CASSLSPPSGGPWATDTQYF
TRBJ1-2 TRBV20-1 CSARDGGQGIYGYTF
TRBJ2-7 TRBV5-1 CASSLEVYYEQYF
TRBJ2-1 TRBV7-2 CASSLVSGTSYNEQFF
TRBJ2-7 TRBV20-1 CSAGGLAGFTYEQYF
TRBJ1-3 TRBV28 CASSPGGQKRDTIYF
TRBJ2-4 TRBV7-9 CASSSYRGGAKNIQYF
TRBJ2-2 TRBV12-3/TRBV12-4 CAWGTGELFF
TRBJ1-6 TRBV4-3 CASSQVEKNHSPLHF
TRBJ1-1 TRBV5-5 CASSLGGDSEAFF
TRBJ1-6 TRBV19 CASKETGNSPLHF
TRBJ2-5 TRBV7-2 CASSLPSTRGETQYF
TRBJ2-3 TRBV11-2 CASSLSGEIDTQYF
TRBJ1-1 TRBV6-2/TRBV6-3 CASNQQGVVAEAFF
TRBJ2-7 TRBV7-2 CASSRDIEGEQYF
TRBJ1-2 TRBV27 CASSFGGGGGYTF
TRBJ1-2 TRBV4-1 CASSRTGWRSDGYTF
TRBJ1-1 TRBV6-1 CASGTGQGTFF